These 5 T cell receptor beta chains share one sample of origin, sequenced in a study of glioma-infiltrating T cells after dendritic cell vaccination. Indicated time point: after dendritic cell vaccination, including at tumor progression/relapse. Method: immunoSEQ multiplex PCR; TCRdb's copy keeps in-frame clones and lacks some. The sample comprises tens of thousands of clones, around 83% of which are singletons, and 6.8% rests with the top ten. The material sequenced was blood, taken after dendritic cell vaccination. Receptors were obtained from a human donor with glioblastoma.

There are many counts of this clone. This chain uses TRBV6-5 with TRBJ1-5, with TRBD1 as a possible D gene (5 bases). The CDR3 spans 14 residues. Germline V gives CDR1 MNHEY, CDR2 SVGAGI. V lost 5 bases to trimming and J lost 7 bases, with 15 bases between them. The CDR3 DNA is TGTGCCAGCAGTACGAGGGTGGAGGGGCAGCCCCAGCATTTT. This encodes CASSTRVEGQPQHF.

The rearrangement links TRBV29-1 to TRBJ1-2; perhaps TRBD1 as D (6 bases). CDR3 size: 13 residues. The V gene lost 3 bases and the J gene lost 2 bases, with 10 bases spanning the gap. Germline V gene data show CDR1 as SQVTM and CDR2 as ANQGSEA. CDR3 region: CSVESQGNYGYTF. As DNA, the CDR3 is TGCAGCGTTGAGTCTCAGGGGAACTATGGCTACACCTTC.

The chain is built from TRBV19 and TRBJ2-1; TRBD1 agrees at 10 bases. This CDR3 has 16 amino acids. V trimming: 6 bases; J trimming: 5 bases; junction bases outside the gene matches: 10. The germline V gene has CDR1 LNHDA and CDR2 SQIVND (reference sequence). The CDR3: CASRNFRDRGHNEQFF. As DNA, the CDR3 is TGTGCCAGTAGAAACTTCCGGGACAGGGGCCACAATGAGCAGTTCTTC.

The V call is TRBV6-6, the J call TRBJ1-2, with 7 bases that match TRBD1. J was trimmed by 4 bases and V by 10 bases; bases with no gene match: 18. The CDR3 is 16 residues long. The germline CDR1 and CDR2 sequences are MNHNY and SVGAGI (reference sequence). The CDR3 loop reads CAIWDLRDRVGYGYTF. The CDR3 DNA sequence: TGTGCCATATGGGACCTCCGTGACAGGGTTGGCTATGGCTACACCTTC.

The CDR3 nucleotides read TGTGCCAGCAGCGAGATAGCGGGGGGCTCCTACGAGCAGTACTTC. This translates into CASSEIAGGSYEQYF. V and J are TRBV6-1 and TRBJ2-7; 10 bases line up with TRBD2. CDR1 is MNHNS, CDR2 SASEGT, per germline. CDR3 size: 15 residues. J gave up 0 bases and V 6 bases, and 5 bases lay outside the gene matches.